Listed below are T cell receptor beta chains from one sample, sequenced in a study of cytomegalovirus exposure and HLA in healthy donors. Sequenced by immunoSEQ multiplex PCR; TCRdb stores in-frame clones only, minus some. The top ten hold around 5.2% of the sample, which has roughly 120,000 clones, 60% to 85% seen once. Sequencing used PBMCs. The receptor set was obtained from a man in his fifties or sixties in good health and CMV-seropositive. Each CDR3 is given with its conserved first and last residue. D genes are given only for firm matches. Expanded clones are given a class, and other clones once, few, many or no size at all.

TRBV7-9	TRBD1	NA	TRBJ2-3	CASSLDRVFFTDTQYF	TGTGCCAGCAGTCTTGACAGGGTTTTCTTCACAGATACGCAGTATTTT
TRBV5-4	NA	NA	TRBJ1-3	CASSRKGEVAGNTIYF	TGTGCCAGCAGCCGCAAGGGGGAAGTGGCTGGAAACACCATATATTTT
TRBV19	TRBD1	NA	TRBJ2-3	CASSGFGDRGTDTQYF	TGTGCCAGTAGTGGGTTTGGGGACAGGGGCACAGATACGCAGTATTTT
TRBV13	TRBD1	once	TRBJ2-2	CASSLRQGAYPGELFF	TGTGCCAGCAGCTTAAGACAGGGGGCTTATCCCGGGGAGCTGTTTTTT
TRBV5-1	NA	NA	TRBJ1-5	CASSEDTGNQPQHF	TGCGCCAGCAGCGAAGACACGGGGAATCAGCCCCAGCATTTT
TRBV4-3	TRBD1	NA	TRBJ1-2	CASSQNPQGSYGYTF	TGCGCCAGCAGCCAAAATCCACAGGGGAGCTATGGCTACACCTTC
TRBV5-1	TRBD1	NA	TRBJ1-4	CASSLEISGGNEKLFF	TGCGCCAGCAGCTTGGAGATATCAGGGGGCAATGAAAAACTGTTTTTT
TRBV5-1	TRBD2	few	TRBJ2-7	CASRAGTSPSYEQYF	TGCGCCAGCAGAGCCGGGACTAGCCCTTCCTACGAGCAGTACTTC
TRBV9	TRBD1	NA	TRBJ2-7	CASSLLGGINEQYF	TGTGCCAGCAGCCTGTTAGGGGGCATCAACGAGCAGTACTTC
TRBV5-3	NA	NA	TRBJ1-1	CARSFRDTEAFF	TGTGCCAGAAGCTTCAGGGACACTGAAGCTTTCTTT
TRBV5-1	NA	NA	TRBJ2-7	CASSSAYEQYF	TGCGCCAGCAGTAGTGCGTACGAGCAGTACTTC
TRBV5-1	NA	NA	TRBJ2-3	CASSPSGMDTQYF	TGCGCCAGCAGCCCTTCGGGAATGGATACGCAGTATTTT
TRBV7-8	NA	once	TRBJ1-2	CASSLAKLRGYTF	TGTGCCAGCAGCTTAGCGAAACTTCGGGGCTACACCTTC
TRBV7-2	TRBD1	NA	TRBJ2-5	CASSRDRGVRETQYF	TGTGCCAGCAGCCGCGACAGGGGAGTAAGAGAGACCCAGTACTTC
TRBV5-1	TRBD1	NA	TRBJ2-3	CASSSGTVTDTQYF	TGCGCCAGCAGCTCGGGGACAGTTACAGATACGCAGTATTTT
TRBV28	NA	NA	TRBJ1-2	CASSPGQRLYGYTF	TGTGCCAGCAGTCCGGGACAAAGACTCTATGGCTACACCTTC
TRBV27	TRBD1	NA	TRBJ2-2	CASSLRGTGRNTGELFF	TGTGCCAGCAGTTTAAGGGGGACAGGGCGGAACACCGGGGAGCTGTTTTTT
TRBV4-1	NA	NA	TRBJ2-4	CASSQESTAPYKNIQYF	TGCGCCAGCAGCCAAGAATCGACTGCCCCTTACAAAAACATTCAGTACTTC
TRBV28	NA	NA	TRBJ1-1	CASSFIPTGMNTEAFF	TGTGCCAGCAGTTTCATCCCCACAGGGATGAACACTGAAGCTTTCTTT
TRBV28	NA	NA	TRBJ1-5	CASSPGGGAGNQPQHF	TGTGCCAGCAGTCCGGGTGGGGGGGCTGGTAATCAGCCCCAGCATTTT
TRBV5-6	TRBD1	NA	TRBJ2-3	CASSIAGGGEDTQYF	TGTGCCAGCAGCATCGCAGGGGGCGGGGAAGATACGCAGTATTTT
TRBV9	TRBD2	NA	TRBJ2-1	CASTPSGNSYNEQFF	TGTGCCAGCACCCCAAGCGGGAACTCCTACAATGAGCAGTTCTTC
TRBV6-5	TRBD2	NA	TRBJ2-5	CASSSPAGGRETQYF	TGTGCCAGCAGTTCTCCGGCGGGGGGGCGCGAGACCCAGTACTTC
TRBV7-8	NA	once	TRBJ1-2	CASSFGEKAYGYTF	TGTGCCAGCAGCTTCGGGGAAAAGGCGTATGGCTACACCTTC
TRBV5-1	TRBD1	NA	TRBJ2-2	CASSEGTGPTGELFF	TGCGCCAGCAGCGAAGGGACAGGGCCCACCGGGGAGCTGTTTTTT
TRBV2	TRBD1	NA	TRBJ1-4	CASRPQGWGEKLFF	TGTGCCAGCAGACCACAGGGGTGGGGTGAAAAACTGTTTTTT
TRBV9	TRBD1	NA	TRBJ2-2	CASSPRSGTGSTGELFF	TGTGCCAGCAGCCCCCGTTCCGGGACAGGCTCCACCGGGGAGCTGTTTTTT
TRBV7-2	TRBD1	NA	TRBJ1-5	CASSFSDRNQPQHF	TGTGCCAGCAGTTTTTCGGACAGGAACCAGCCCCAGCATTTT
TRBV7-2	TRBD2	few	TRBJ2-5	CASSFSGRSQETQYF	TGTGCCAGCAGCTTTAGCGGGAGATCCCAAGAGACCCAGTACTTC
TRBV4-2	TRBD2	once	TRBJ2-7	CASRQRADSGASSYEQYF	TGTGCCAGCAGACAACGAGCGGATAGCGGGGCCAGCTCCTACGAGCAGTACTTC
TRBV7-6	NA	NA	TRBJ1-1	CASSLGWGGGSTEAFF	TGTGCCAGCAGCTTAGGATGGGGGGGCGGGTCCACTGAAGCTTTCTTT
TRBV30	NA	NA	TRBJ2-7	CAWSRDTWKYF	TGTGCCTGGAGTCGGGACACCTGGAAGTACTTC
TRBV6-5	NA	NA	TRBJ2-7	CASSYRSPGEQYF	TGTGCCAGCAGTTACCGCAGCCCGGGAGAGCAGTACTTC
TRBV18	NA	NA	TRBJ1-4	CASSSDTVRDEKLFF	TGTGCCAGCTCATCCGATACGGTCCGTGATGAAAAACTGTTTTTT
TRBV7-9	NA	NA	TRBJ2-2	CASSLSVTPGELFF	TGTGCCAGCAGCTTATCAGTAACCCCCGGGGAGCTGTTTTTT